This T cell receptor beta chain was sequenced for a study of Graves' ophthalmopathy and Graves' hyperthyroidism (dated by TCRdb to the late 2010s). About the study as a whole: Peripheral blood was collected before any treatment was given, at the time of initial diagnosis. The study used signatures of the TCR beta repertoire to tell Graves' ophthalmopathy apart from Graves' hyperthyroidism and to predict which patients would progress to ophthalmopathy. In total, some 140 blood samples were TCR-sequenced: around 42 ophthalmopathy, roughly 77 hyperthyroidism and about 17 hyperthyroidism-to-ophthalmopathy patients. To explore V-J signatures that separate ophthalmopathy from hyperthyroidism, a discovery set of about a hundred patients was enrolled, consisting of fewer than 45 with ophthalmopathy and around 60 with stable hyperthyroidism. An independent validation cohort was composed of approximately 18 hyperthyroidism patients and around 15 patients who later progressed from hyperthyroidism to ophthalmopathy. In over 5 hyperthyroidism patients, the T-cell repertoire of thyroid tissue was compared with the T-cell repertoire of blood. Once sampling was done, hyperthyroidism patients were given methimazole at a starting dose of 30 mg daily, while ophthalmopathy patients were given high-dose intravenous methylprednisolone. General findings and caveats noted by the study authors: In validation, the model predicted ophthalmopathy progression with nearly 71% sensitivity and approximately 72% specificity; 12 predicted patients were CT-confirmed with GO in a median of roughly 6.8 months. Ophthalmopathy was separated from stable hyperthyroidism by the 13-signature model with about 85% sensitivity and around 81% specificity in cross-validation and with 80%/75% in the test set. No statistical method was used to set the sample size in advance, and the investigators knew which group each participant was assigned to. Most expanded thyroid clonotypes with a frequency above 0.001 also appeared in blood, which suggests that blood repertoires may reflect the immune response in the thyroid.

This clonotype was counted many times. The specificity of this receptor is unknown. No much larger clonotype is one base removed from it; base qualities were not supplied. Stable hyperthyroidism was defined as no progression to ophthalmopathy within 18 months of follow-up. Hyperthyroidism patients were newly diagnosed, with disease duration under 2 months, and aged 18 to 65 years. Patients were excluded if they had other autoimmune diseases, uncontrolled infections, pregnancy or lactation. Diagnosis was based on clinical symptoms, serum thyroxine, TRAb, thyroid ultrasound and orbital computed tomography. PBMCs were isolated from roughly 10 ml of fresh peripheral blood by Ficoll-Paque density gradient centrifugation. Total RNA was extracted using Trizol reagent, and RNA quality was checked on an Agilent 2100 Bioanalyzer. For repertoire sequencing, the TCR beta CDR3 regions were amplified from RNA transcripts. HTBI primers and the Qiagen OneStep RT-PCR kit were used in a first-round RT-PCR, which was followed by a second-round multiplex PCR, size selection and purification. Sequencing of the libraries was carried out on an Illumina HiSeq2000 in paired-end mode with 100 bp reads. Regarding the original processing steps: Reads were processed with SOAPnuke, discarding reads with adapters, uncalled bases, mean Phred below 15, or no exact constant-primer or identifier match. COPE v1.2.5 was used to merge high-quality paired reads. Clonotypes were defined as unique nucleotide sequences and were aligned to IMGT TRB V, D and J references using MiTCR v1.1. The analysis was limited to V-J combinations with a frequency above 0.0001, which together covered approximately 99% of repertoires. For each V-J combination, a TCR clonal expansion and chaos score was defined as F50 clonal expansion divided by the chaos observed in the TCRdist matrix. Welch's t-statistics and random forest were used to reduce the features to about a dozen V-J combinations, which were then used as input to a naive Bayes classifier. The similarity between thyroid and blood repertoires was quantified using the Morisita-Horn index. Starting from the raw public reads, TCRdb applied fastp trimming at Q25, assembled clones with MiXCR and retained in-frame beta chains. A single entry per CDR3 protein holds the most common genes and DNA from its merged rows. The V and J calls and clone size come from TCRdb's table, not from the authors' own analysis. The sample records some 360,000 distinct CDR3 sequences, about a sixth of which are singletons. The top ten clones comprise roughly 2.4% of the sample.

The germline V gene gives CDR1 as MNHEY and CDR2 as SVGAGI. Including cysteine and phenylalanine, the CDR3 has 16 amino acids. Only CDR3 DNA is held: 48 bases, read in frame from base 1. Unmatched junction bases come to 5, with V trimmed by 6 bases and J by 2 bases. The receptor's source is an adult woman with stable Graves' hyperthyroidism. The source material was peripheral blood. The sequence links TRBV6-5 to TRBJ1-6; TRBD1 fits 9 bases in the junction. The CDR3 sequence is CASRRDREAYNSPLHF. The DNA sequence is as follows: TGTGCCAGCAGGAGGGACAGGGAGGCCTATAATTCACCCCTCCACTTT.